This T cell receptor (beta chain) was captured by sequencing in a study of monozygotic twins with inflammatory bowel disease. Study findings and constraints: IBD patients shared fewer clonotypes with others than healthy twins, especially with disease activity.

With respect to this clonotype: Its antigen is not known.

Germline loops: CDR1 KGHSH, CDR2 LQKENI. CDR3 length: 13 residues. TCRdb re-called the 5' RACE reads and shows each CDR3 protein once, DNA omitted. The sample table sets out about 300,000 distinct CDR3 sequences. V usage is TRBV18 and J usage is TRBJ2-5. Sequencing used blood. The TCR sequence derives from a human donor with ulcerative colitis or Crohn's disease, or a healthy co-twin of an affected twin (not recorded which). The CDR3 loop reads CASSPPGLETQYF.